This T cell receptor beta chain was profiled in a study of identical twins (dated by TCRdb to 2016 to 2017). Regarding the study in general: To test whether fetal clonotypes persist, the study used deep sequencing on TCR alpha and beta repertoires from monozygotic twins, unrelated adults of various ages, and cord blood. To rule out contamination, the twin experiments were replicated at different times with different library preparation protocols.

Library prep was done by 5' RACE. The sequencing machine was an Illumina HiSeq 2000. Template switching introduced a universal primer binding site; the final cDNA contained a unique molecular identifier, enabling accurate counting of TCR cDNA molecules. Specific primers in the conserved constant-segment region were used to synthesize first-strand cDNA for the TCR alpha and beta chains. To control for contamination, each cDNA library was double barcoded with a SMART-Mk sample barcode plus Illumina barcodes. TruSeq adapter sequences along with Illumina sample barcodes were introduced in two successive PCR steps. The Illumina HiSeq platform was used with custom primers to sequence TCR alpha and beta cDNA libraries. The paper's processing steps were these. Raw reads were processed with MiGEC to extract unique molecular identifiers, and MiXCR was used to determine CDR3 positions. For each individual, recombination models were inferred using an EM algorithm with the repgenHMM and IGoR tools. The analysis of shared clonotypes was done with the tcR package in R, with sharing normalized by the product of cloneset sizes. Out-of-frame nonproductive sequences were analyzed to study raw recombination free of thymic and clonal selection effects. TCRdb trimmed public reads at Q25 via fastp, called clones via MiXCR and kept in-frame beta chains. Identical CDR3 proteins give one entry, which carries the most common genes and DNA. The V and J calls and clone size come from TCRdb's table, not from the authors' own analysis. The sample table shows 350,000 or so distinct CDR3 sequences, and 8.5% to 10% are seen once. 8.5% to 10% of the sample rests with the top ten.

Trimming leaves V shorter by 3 bases and J shorter by 2 bases, with the junction holding 13 bases beyond the gene matches. The germline V gene gives CDR1 as SGHRS and CDR2 as YFSETQ. From cysteine to phenylalanine, the CDR3 is 17 amino acids long. The kept DNA is CDR3 alone, 51 bases in frame from the first base. All donors were healthy Caucasians. The study also sequenced three unrelated non-twin adults: a male aged 18 to 29, a male aged 50 to 59 and a female aged 50 to 59. Miltenyi CD45RO+ enrichment and human naive T-cell isolation kits were used to isolate memory (CD45RO+) and naive T cells from PBMC. This clonotype appeared once. There is no known antigen for this receptor. No base qualities exist here, and no much larger clone lies one base off it. A lone read gives weak evidence. General study outcomes and caveats: Zero-insertion analyses could be partly confounded by invariant T cells such as MAIT and iNKT, though diverse VJ usage argued against such confounding for most clonotypes. A weaker excess of twin sharing was found in beta out-of-frame sequences because the signal-to-noise ratio was lowered by fewer shared sequences. Out-of-frame TCR alpha sharing in monozygotic twins was systematically underestimated by recombination models, whereas sharing between unrelated individuals was in agreement with the recombination models. Fewer insertions were carried by abundant cord blood beta clonotypes; a weaker similar trend was observed in young adult naive repertoires, while no such trend was observed in memory repertoires. Compared with coincidental sharing between unrelated individuals, an excess of low generation-probability sequences was observed among out-of-frame TCR alpha sequences shared between twins. Because the same donors could not be followed over many years, conclusions were based on cross-sectional statistical analysis.

Material for sequencing was naive T cells sorted from blood. Per the publication, the cell subset or site label means: cells isolated with a human naive T-cell isolation kit. The chain uses TRBV5-1 and TRBJ2-5; the junction holds 7 bases that match TRBD1. The clonotype originates from a woman between 45 and 65 years old in good health. The CDR3 reads as follows: CASSSSMTGWRQETQYF. The nucleotide sequence reads as follows: TGCGCCAGCAGCTCCTCCATGACAGGGTGGAGGCAAGAGACCCAGTACTTC.